The clone carrying this T cell receptor beta chain occurred many times. Its antigen is not identified. V was trimmed by 5 bases and J by 7 bases, leaving 12 bases between them. From germline, CDR1 is MDHEN and CDR2 SYDVKM. This CDR3 comprises 12 residues. Combining iRepertoire HTBI primers with Arm-PCR of CDR3 regions, the authors built TCR beta libraries. TCRdb redid the calling of the multiplex PCR reads with MiXCR, one entry per CDR3 protein. The sample carries hundreds of thousands of distinct CDR3 sequences, about 20% recorded once. This sample was included in a study of regulatory T cells in long-lasting Graves disease. Time point noted: persistent/refractory GD, antithyroid drugs over 5 years with positive TRAb. After RNA was extracted from PBMCs, the TCR library was made from it. Patients with Graves' disease were diagnosed by American Thyroid Association guidelines. Study findings and constraints: The number of shared public clonotypes was higher in persistent patients (roughly 2,800) than new patients (over 900). Persistent cases favored TRBV28, TRBJ1-2 and TRBJ2-5.

The sequence was obtained from a female donor with Graves disease. The sample was peripheral blood mononuclear cells (PBMCs), taken when the disease was refractory, from a patient treated with antithyroid drugs. The chain joins TRBV28 to TRBJ2-7; weak D call: TRBD2 (5 bases). The CDR3 bases are TGTGCCAGCAGTCTTGACACGGGGGAGCAGTACTTC. This sequence encodes CASSLDTGEQYF.